A selection of T cell receptor beta chains follows, all from one sample in a study of tumor-infiltrating lymphocytes in localized non-small cell lung cancer. Method: immunoSEQ multiplex PCR; TCRdb's copy keeps in-frame clones and lacks some. Here the sample spans approximately 6,200 clones, about 69% being singletons. Sequenced material: lung tumor tissue. These receptors were collected from a human donor with non-small cell lung cancer. Each CDR3 is given without its conserved first and last residue. Fields, in order: J gene, V gene, CDR3 protein.

>TRBJ2-1|TRBV9
ASSTGLAGNNEQF
>TRBJ1-1|TRBV19
ASSTKRGAF
>TRBJ1-5|TRBV6-5
ASSYSGSSIGPQH
>TRBJ2-5|TRBV5-1
ASSAFGRETQY
>TRBJ2-2|TRBV7-3
ASRGGGTGELF
>TRBJ1-2|TRBV5-8
ASSLGLGYGYT
>TRBJ1-2|TRBV30
AWSRAGADLNYGYT
>TRBJ2-4|TRBV5-6
ASSYFLAALAKNIQY
>TRBJ1-1|TRBV28
ASRLAGIQSTEAF
>TRBJ1-5|TRBV27
ASSDLQGIGQPQH
>TRBJ1-5|TRBV4-1
ASSQFRGDSNQPQH
>TRBJ1-4|TRBV28
ASSLGIPQTILNEKLF
>TRBJ2-3|TRBV9
ASSVVDSTDTQY